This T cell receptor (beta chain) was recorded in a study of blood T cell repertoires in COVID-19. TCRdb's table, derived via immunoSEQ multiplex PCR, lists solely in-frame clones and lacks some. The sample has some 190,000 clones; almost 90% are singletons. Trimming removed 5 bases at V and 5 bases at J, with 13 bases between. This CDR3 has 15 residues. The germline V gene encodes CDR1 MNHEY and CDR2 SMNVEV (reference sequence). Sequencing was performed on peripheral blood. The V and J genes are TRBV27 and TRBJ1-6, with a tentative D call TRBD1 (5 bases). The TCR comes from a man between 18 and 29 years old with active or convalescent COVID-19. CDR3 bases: TGTGCCAGCAGTCCTCAGGGAATCAATAATTCACCCCTCCACTTT. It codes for CASSPQGINNSPLHF.